The entry below gives a single TCR beta chain sequence along with its context. Antigen unknown. The data were taken from a study of CXCR3-negative and CXCR3-positive naive CD8 T cells. Study results and limitations: Hydrophobicity of TRB CDR3s was greater in CXCR3-positive naive cells than in CXCR3-negative naive cells.

The length of the CDR3 is 14 residues. Germline lookup yields CDR1 LGHNA and CDR2 YSLEER. Per CD8+ T cell subset, triplicate sorts of 310,000 or so cells each were done. UMI-labeled 5' RACE yielded the TRB cDNA libraries. TCRdb re-called the 5' RACE reads; every CDR3 protein appears as one record, without DNA. Its clone listing holds tens of thousands of distinct CDR3 sequences. Specimen: naive CXCR3+ CD8+ T cells from blood. Subset here: CD45RO-CCR7+CD27+CD95- naive CD8+ T cells expressing CXCR3 (TNR3+). The chain recombines TRBV4-3 with TRBJ1-4; TCRdb lists TRBD1, though no DNA is available to test this call. This TCR was sampled from a human donor in good health. Some clones in this sample may be carry-over from other donors' samples. This CDR3 reads CASSQGVINEKLFF.